This TCR beta chain was observed in a study of blood T cell repertoires in COVID-19 (dated by TCRdb to 2018 to 2021). Background for the entire study: Collaborator samples came from the United States, Italy and Spain and covered acute and convalescent phases of COVID-19. The dataset comprised deeply sampled blood TCRbeta repertoires from subjects exposed to, actively infected with, or recovered from COVID-19. The prospective study material was composed of cDNA or gDNA derived from T cells, B-cell-depleted T cells, or PBMCs. Sample metadata almost always included a de-identified subject ID, COVID-19 status, age in years and sex. The repertoires were released in a freely available public database meant as a resource for research on the immune response to SARS-CoV-2. The samples were drawn from the first 160 participants of the ongoing ImmuneRACE study and from over a thousand subjects provided by 6 global collaborators. HLA class I and class II types, where available, came from metadata supplied by the sample provider rather than from assay-based typing. Results the study describes overall, beyond this receptor: Clinical and demographic metadata were provided uncurated, with the amount varying by source and participant.

About this clone itself: No antigen is known for it. Nothing much larger sits one base from this clone, and base qualities are not available.

At the junction V is shortened by 0 bases and J by 0 bases, with 12 bases in between. The germline V gene supplies CDR1 SGHDT and CDR2 YYEEEE. The CDR3 spans 16 residues, from the cysteine through the phenylalanine. Of the read, only the CDR3 DNA is kept; its 48 bases are in frame from base 1. TCRbeta CDR3 regions were amplified from genomic DNA by means of the immunoSEQ Assay, a bias-controlled multiplex PCR. Concerning the study's data processing: Nucleated cell counts per sample were estimated from amplification of reference gene primers within the assay. Sequence reads were collapsed and filtered to measure the absolute abundance of every unique TCRbeta CDR3 rearrangement. For each sample, productive Simpson clonality was calculated by taking the square root of Simpson's diversity index across productive rearrangements. Sourced from immuneACCESS, this table was stored by TCRdb with only in-frame sequences that have V and J called. A share of the clones is absent; for the studies checked, an unresolved V gene accounts for under half, and the remainder has no known explanation. For V, J and clone size, that table is used; D and trimming come from the DNA. The sample data list about 130,000 clones, and about four fifths of these were observed just once. The ten largest clones take up roughly a sixth of the sample.

At one collaborating source in Seattle, patients were enrolled during active infection and were followed longitudinally through the course of disease. Collaborating institutions collected whole blood in K2EDTA tubes following their own protocols. For TCRbeta analysis, collaborators shipped samples as frozen whole blood, isolated PBMCs, or DNA extracted from either of those sample types. The origin of this receptor is a man under 40 with COVID-19, enrolled during active disease. The chain joins TRBV5-6 to TRBJ1-2; the D gene is not confidently resolved. Sequenced: peripheral blood. The DNA sequence reads TGTGCCAGCAGCTTGGCTGCGACACCCGCTAACTATGGCTACACCTTC. This gives the protein CASSLAATPANYGYTF. Joined to the reference TRBV5-6 and TRBJ1-2 proteins, this CDR3 gives the full variable domain: DAGVTQSPTHLIKTRGQQVTLRCSPKSGHDTVSWYQQALGQGPQFIFQYYEEEERQRGNFPDRFSGHQFPNYSSELNVNALLLGDSALYLCASSLAATPANYGYTFGSGTRLTVV.